This T cell receptor beta chain was recovered during a study of blood T cell repertoires in COVID-19. Across the whole study: Specimens from acute and convalescent COVID-19 originated in the United States, Italy and Spain. Nucleic acid was either cDNA or gDNA, and it came from T cells, B-cell-depleted T cells, or PBMCs.

This table comes from immunoSEQ multiplex PCR, and its TCRdb copy is limited to in-frame clones, with some not included. The sample gives about 130,000 clones, 75% to 90% of which show up once; around 20% is in the top ten. CDR3 length: 16 residues. V lost 4 bases and J lost 1, with 12 bases in between. Germline lookup yields CDR1 SGHRS and CDR2 YFSETQ. Sequenced sample: peripheral blood. This TCR came from a man in his forties or fifties with active or convalescent COVID-19. This chain uses TRBV5-1 with TRBJ2-6; D might be TRBD1 (7 bases). CDR3: CASSLAGQSGANVLTF. As DNA, the CDR3 is TGCGCCAGCAGCCTGGCGGGACAGTCTGGGGCCAACGTCCTGACTTTC. Drawing the rest from reference TRBV5-1 and TRBJ2-6, the complete variable domain is KAGVTQTPRYLIKTRGQQVTLSCSPISGHRSVSWYQQTPGQGLQFLFEYFSETQRNKGNFPGRFSGRQFSNSRSEMNVSTLELGDSALYLCASSLAGQSGANVLTFGAGSRLTVL.